This T cell receptor beta chain was recovered during a study of shared clonotypes between healthy human individuals. Germline V gene data show CDR1 as MNHEY and CDR2 as SMNVEV (reference sequence). The CDR3 is 13 residues long. Trimming cost V 4 bases and J 1 base, with 7 bases left between them. Clones were read by immunoSEQ multiplex PCR, and TCRdb kept only the in-frame ones, dropping some. The sample yields some 2.1 million clones, over 85% seen once. The naive CD8 subset, CD45RO-negative cells positively selected for CCR7, excluded terminally differentiated effector memory CD45RA+ cells. Each donor was a Caucasian adult residing in Nashville, Tennessee. General study results and limits: Non-shared clonotypes displayed generation probabilities falling below those of clonotypes present in all four donors.

Details on this clone: Its specificity is not known.

The V gene is TRBV27, the J gene TRBJ2-5; maybe TRBD1 (5 bases). The clonotype was recovered from a young man in good health. The material sequenced was naive CD8+ T cells sorted from blood. The CDR3 DNA sequence: TGTGCCAGCAGTTGGACAACCCAAGAGACCCAGTACTTC. It translates to CASSWTTQETQYF.